The 24 T cell receptor beta chains presented below share a single source sample, sequenced in a study of Graves' ophthalmopathy and Graves' hyperthyroidism. TCR beta CDR3 regions were amplified from RNA transcripts. Following a first-round RT-PCR that used HTBI primers, a second-round multiplex PCR was carried out. TCRdb fed the multiplex PCR reads into MiXCR, producing one record per CDR3 protein. The table has around 400,000 distinct CDR3 sequences, about a sixth seen once. Material for sequencing was peripheral blood. These receptors were collected from a woman under 30 with Graves' ophthalmopathy.

This clonotype was recorded many times. The gene calls are TRBV4-2 and TRBJ1-5; D perhaps matches TRBD1 (6 bases). Germline V gene data show CDR1 as LGHNA and CDR2 as YNFKEQ. The length of the CDR3 is 15 residues. Trimming left V 2 bases short and J 5 bases short, with 13 bases between. CDR3 loop: CASSQSWAGDQPQHF. CDR3 DNA: TGTGCCAGCAGCCAATCGTGGGCAGGGGATCAGCCCCAGCATTTT.

This clonotype showed up many times. The chain couples TRBV7-3 to TRBJ1-1; D gene ambiguous. Trimming removed 1 base at V and 2 bases at J, with 5 bases between. This CDR3 has 13 amino acids. Germline V gene sequence: CDR1 SGHTA, CDR2 FQGTGA. CDR3 in DNA: TGTGCCAGCAGCTTAAATGGAAACACTGAAGCTTTCTTT. This codes for CASSLNGNTEAFF.

There are many counts of this clonotype. The chain combines TRBV2 with TRBJ1-1; D ambiguous. Germline CDR1 SNHLY, CDR2 FYNNEI. This CDR3 spans 14 amino acids. The V gene lost 2 bases and the J gene lost 2 bases, with 9 bases spanning the gap. The CDR3: CASSEIMGNTEAFF. The CDR3 region has the DNA TGTGCCAGCAGTGAAATCATGGGAAACACTGAAGCTTTCTTT.

The chain is built from TRBV3-1 and TRBJ1-2; D is unresolved. With 0 bases removed from V and 8 bases from J, the gap between germline ends came to 13 bases. Germline assignment: CDR1 LGHDT and CDR2 YNNKEL (reference sequence). The CDR3 is 14 amino acids. CDR3 bases: TGTGCCAGCAGCCAAGATCTCGGGGTGCGAGGCTACACCTTC. Translation: CASSQDLGVRGYTF.

This clonotype was detected many times. The chain employs TRBV7-6 and TRBJ1-2; possible D gene TRBD1, 5 bases. Trimming took 1 base from V and 4 from J, leaving 10 bases between them. The CDR3 has 14 amino acids. The germline V gene encodes CDR1 SGHVS and CDR2 FNYEAQ. This CDR3 reads CASSLDGDGYGYTF. DNA for the CDR3: TGTGCCAGCAGCTTAGACGGGGACGGCTATGGCTACACCTTC. Based on the CDR3 plus reference TRBV7-6 and TRBJ1-2, the full variable domain is GAGVSQSPRYKVTKRGQDVALRCDPISGHVSLYWYRQALGQGPEFLTYFNYEAQQDKSGLPNDRFSAERPEGSISTLTIQRTEQRDSAMYRCASSLDGDGYGYTFGSGTRLTVV.

This clonotype was picked up many times. This rearrangement joins TRBV7-8 to TRBJ2-5, with a tentative D call TRBD2 (5 bases). V was cut by 5 bases and J by 5 bases, with 18 bases left in between. There are 15 residues in the CDR3. CDR1 is SGHVS, CDR2 FQNEAQ, per germline. This CDR3 is CASSIKRLLRETQYF. The DNA for the CDR3 is TGTGCCAGCAGCATCAAGCGGCTTCTGCGGGAGACCCAGTACTTC.

The V gene is TRBV12-3 or TRBV12-4, the J gene TRBJ2-7, with TRBD2 as a possible D gene (7 bases). The CDR3 length is 14 residues. Trimming took off 6 bases at V and 2 bases at J, with 14 bases between the two ends. CDR3 sequence: CASRAGGGTYEQYF. The CDR3 DNA reads as TGTGCCAGCAGGGCCGGCGGGGGCACCTACGAGCAGTACTTC.

V and J are TRBV12-3 or TRBV12-4 and TRBJ1-3, with D uncertain. V was trimmed by 8 bases and J by 1 base, leaving 12 bases between them. This CDR3 has 14 residues. The CDR3 nucleotides read TGTGCCAGCCGGACTTTTGGGTCTGGAAACACCATATATTTT. Translation: CASRTFGSGNTIYF.

This clonotype appeared many times. The rearrangement uses TRBV27 and TRBJ2-5; 9 nucleotides match TRBD1. Germline values: CDR1 MNHEY, CDR2 SMNVEV (reference sequence). This CDR3 contains 17 residues. Trimming at V came to 1 base and at J to 2 bases, leaving 8 bases not matched to a gene. The CDR3 sequence: CASSLYGDRDLQETQYF. The DNA of the CDR3 is TGTGCCAGCAGTTTATATGGGGACAGGGACTTACAAGAGACCCAGTACTTC.

This clonotype has just a few counts. V usage is TRBV18 and J usage is TRBJ1-5; D not resolved. V gave up 0 bases and J gave up 4 bases, with 7 bases separating them. CDR3 length: 14 residues. Germline-derived CDR1 and CDR2 are KGHSH and LQKENI. The CDR3: CASSPPGPNQPQHF. In DNA form, the CDR3 reads TGTGCCAGCTCACCACCGGGCCCTAATCAGCCCCAGCATTTT.

This clonotype came up many times. The CDR3 spells CASSEAVGQIRGYTF. In DNA, the CDR3 is TGTGCCAGCAGTGAAGCCGTAGGACAGATTAGGGGCTACACCTTC. V gene TRBV2 combines with J gene TRBJ1-2; a possible D gene is TRBD1 (6 bases). Germline V gene sequence: CDR1 SNHLY, CDR2 FYNNEI. This CDR3 is built from 15 residues. The ends were cut back, 0 bases at V and 8 bases at J, with 16 bases in the middle.

This clonotype has ten or more counts. This may be a read error: a much more frequent sequence differs by one nucleotide. The CDR3 DNA follows: TGTGCCAGCACTTTTGCGGAGACCCAGTACTTC. Amino acid sequence: CASTFAETQYF. The chain carries TRBV6-1 and TRBJ2-5, with D uncertain. The CDR3 contains 11 residues. V lost 7 bases and J lost 5, with 8 bases in between. CDR1 is MNHNS, CDR2 SASEGT, per germline.

This clonotype was seen at least ten times. The chain carries TRBV6-2 or TRBV6-3 and TRBJ2-5; possibly TRBD1 for D (5 bases). Trimming stripped 3 bases from V and 4 bases from J, with 15 bases between. The CDR3 contains 15 residues. Germline lookup yields CDR1 MNHEY and CDR2 SVGEGT. CDR3 nucleotides: TGTGCCAGCAGTTATTACGGACAAAAGGGAGAGACCCAGTACTTC. Encoded protein: CASSYYGQKGETQYF.

This clonotype occurred many times. The chain links TRBV29-1 to TRBJ1-5; 8 bases are a match to TRBD1. The J segment lost 6 bases and the V segment lost 7 bases, leaving 14 bases of the junction unmatched. The CDR3 covers 15 residues. Germline V lookup: CDR1 SQVTM, CDR2 ANQGSEA. The CDR3 DNA sequence: TGCAGCGCCAAAGGCGGTCAGGGGGCAAGTCAGCCCCAGCATTTT. It codes for CSAKGGQGASQPQHF.

This clonotype was detected ten times or more. A single base separates this from a much larger clone, so it may be a read error. The rearrangement joins TRBV6-2 or TRBV6-3 to TRBJ1-1; D perhaps matches TRBD1 (6 bases). The CDR3 covers 16 residues. V shed 0 bases and J shed 4 bases, with 15 bases lying between them. Germline CDR1 is MNHEY and CDR2 is SVGEGT. In DNA, the CDR3 is TGTGCCAGCAGTTACTCTAGGGGGGAAATGGGCACTGAAGCTTTCTTT. This encodes CASSYSRGEMGTEAFF.

Many counts were recorded for this clonotype. The chain employs TRBV19 and TRBJ2-7; TRBD2 matches at 7 bases. V lost 3 bases and J lost 5; bases outside the gene matches: 7. This CDR3 is 14 amino acids long. Germline-derived CDR1 and CDR2 are LNHDA and SQIVND (reference sequence). The DNA for the CDR3 is TGTGCCAGTAGTATTAGGACTAGTTCGGACGAGCAGTACTTC. Its protein product is CASSIRTSSDEQYF.

This clonotype was detected ten times or more. The rearrangement joins TRBV7-8 to TRBJ2-7; perhaps D is TRBD1 or TRBD2 (5 bases each). This CDR3 is built from 14 residues. Trimming pared 1 base from V and 2 bases from J, leaving 9 bases between. Germline V gene sequence: CDR1 SGHVS, CDR2 FQNEAQ. The CDR3 is CASSLEGPTYEQYF. The DNA of the CDR3 is TGTGCCAGCAGCTTAGAGGGACCGACCTACGAGCAGTACTTC. The complete variable domain, with remaining parts taken from reference TRBV7-8 and TRBJ2-7, reads GAGVSQSPRYKVAKRGQDVALRCDPISGHVSLFWYQQALGQGPEFLTYFQNEAQLDKSGLPSDRFFAERPEGSVSTLKIQRTQQEDSAVYLCASSLEGPTYEQYFGPGTRLTVT.

This clonotype has ten or more counts. The chain combines TRBV29-1 with TRBJ1-1; TRBD1 might be the D (5 bases). Trimming removed 3 bases at V and 5 bases at J, with 7 bases between. The V gene's germline CDR1 is SQVTM and CDR2 ANQGSEA. This CDR3 region has 11 residues. CDR3 DNA: TGCAGCGTTGATGGGGGGACTGAAGCTTTCTTT. Protein product: CSVDGGTEAFF.

This clonotype was seen at least ten times. The chain has TRBV7-9 and TRBJ2-7, with TRBD1 as a possible D gene (6 bases). The germline gives CDR1 SEHNR, CDR2 FQNEAQ (reference sequence). V lost 5 bases to trimming and J lost 6 bases, with 17 bases between them. The CDR3 extends over 14 amino acids. Here the CDR3 reads CASSPGVNRGEQYF. The CDR3, as DNA: TGTGCCAGCAGCCCAGGGGTCAACCGTGGCGAGCAGTACTTC. The full variable domain, rest sourced from reference TRBV7-9 and TRBJ2-7, is DTGVSQNPRHKITKRGQNVTFRCDPISEHNRLYWYRQTLGQGPEFLTYFQNEAQLEKSRLLSDRFSAERPKGSFSTLEIQRTEQGDSAMYLCASSPGVNRGEQYFGPGTRLTVT.

The V call is TRBV29-1, the J call TRBJ1-2; D uncertain. Germline CDR1 reads SQVTM; CDR2 reads ANQGSEA. The CDR3 consists of 13 residues. Trimming removed 3 bases from V and 2 bases from J, with 10 bases in between. Here the CDR3 DNA reads TGCAGCGTTGAGAGCAGGTCAAACTATGGCTACACCTTC. Its protein product is CSVESRSNYGYTF.

This clonotype was found many times. The chain joins TRBV12-3 or TRBV12-4 to TRBJ2-3; unclear D gene. CDR3 length: 14 residues. The V gene lost 5 bases and the J gene lost 3 bases, with 12 bases spanning the gap. This CDR3 reads CASSPSRSTDTQYF. Written as DNA, the CDR3 is TGTGCCAGCAGTCCTTCACGCAGTACAGATACGCAGTATTTT.

The rearrangement links TRBV6-1 to TRBJ1-2, with 7 bases that match TRBD1. The V gene end was trimmed by 7 bases and the J gene end by 3 bases; junction bases not matched to a gene: 5. There are 13 residues in the CDR3. Germline V gene data show CDR1 as MNHNS and CDR2 as SASEGT. CDR3 amino acids: CASKRQGHYGYTF. The CDR3 DNA reads as TGTGCCAGCAAGAGACAGGGACACTATGGCTACACCTTC.

The CDR3 DNA sequence: TGTGCCAGCACCATTCTGGGCTCGAGGGCCCAAGAGACCCAGTACTTC. It encodes CASTILGSRAQETQYF. The gene calls are TRBV28 and TRBJ2-5, with a weak D call TRBD2 (5 bases). Per germline, CDR1 MDHEN and CDR2 SYDVKM. There are 16 residues in the CDR3. Trimming stripped 7 bases from V and 1 base from J, with 19 bases between.

This clonotype came up once. V gene TRBV2 combines with J gene TRBJ1-2; D possibly corresponds to TRBD1 (6 bases). The CDR3 is made up of 15 amino acids. V lost 6 bases and J lost 2, with 16 bases in between. Germline V gene data show CDR1 as SNHLY and CDR2 as FYNNEI. The CDR3 sequence is CASRGGHNLNYGYTF. CDR3 sequence (DNA): TGTGCCAGCAGGGGGGGACACAACCTGAACTATGGCTACACCTTC.